The T cell receptor beta chain described here comes from a study of T-cell memory formation after mild COVID-19. Study details: Across donors, TCR clusters were largely donor specific. Study results and caveats: There was a balanced CD4/CD8 profile in clones contracting day 15 to 85, and later expanders leaned CD4+. Contracting CD4+ clones sat mainly in CM and EM; CD8+ in EMRA.

With 1 base clipped from V and 1 base from J, the junction kept 2 bases outside the gene matches. The CDR3 sequence is 16 residues long. Germline lookup yields CDR1 MNHNS and CDR2 SASEGT. TCRalpha and TCRbeta libraries used 5'RACE with constant-segment primers and UMIs. One entry per CDR3 protein results from TCRdb running MiXCR on the 5' RACE reads. Of roughly 170,000 distinct CDR3 sequences in the sample, 20% to 25% were seen once. A word on this clonotype: The target antigen is unknown.

The specimen sequenced was PBMCs or a T cell subset sorted from them (not recorded which). The genes are TRBV6-1 and TRBJ2-1; 9 bases are a match to TRBD2. The sequence was obtained from an adult woman who had mild COVID-19 (a few samples of this study predate the infection). Cell type and time point are not known. The CDR3 protein is CASSEEAGGSYNEQFF. CDR3 DNA sequence: TGTGCCAGCAGTGAAGAAGCGGGAGGATCCTACAATGAGCAGTTCTTC.